This TCR beta chain was profiled in a study of vaccination and CD4 T cells after COVID-19. With the Oncomine TCR Beta short-read assay, DNA from cultured CD4+ T cells was sequenced. Someone extracted genomic DNA from cultured CD4+ T cells. MiXCR, applied by TCRdb to the PCR reads, yields one record per CDR3 protein. This table holds 20,000 to 25,000 distinct CDR3 sequences, under 55% found once. Turning to this clonotype: Its target is unknown.

The treatment is: roughly ten-day PBMC culture with coronavirus spike peptide pools or control peptides (ViraFEST assay). The V end lost 2 bases, the J end lost 6 bases, and 10 bases lay between the germline ends. Germline V CDR1 and CDR2: SNHLY, FYNNEI. This CDR3 contains 13 residues. This material consisted of CD4+ T cells from blood, cultured in vitro, taken before SARS-CoV-2 vaccination. The receptor was derived from a human donor who received a COVID-19 vaccine. This chain connects TRBV2 to TRBJ1-1, with D uncertain. The CDR3 loop is CASSERGSAEAFF. In DNA, the CDR3 is TGTGCCAGCAGTGAAAGAGGGTCCGCTGAAGCTTTCTTT.